The clone carrying this T cell receptor beta chain was seen only a few times. Antigen: not known. This specimen belongs to a study of T cell repertoires in cytomegalovirus infection. Study information: Through public TCR beta signatures, both CMV infection and matching HLA type were indicated. The study, taken as a whole, reports: The response measured ex vivo was dominated by TCR beta clonotypes (HLA-C-restricted and CMV-specific). Cumulated frequencies of public TCR beta families served to identify carriers of CMV plus the relevant HLA.

TCRdb independently ran MiXCR on the reads; one entry per CDR3 protein. The data contain 200,000 to 250,000 distinct CDR3 sequences, about 40% of them singletons. With 4 bases removed from V and 2 bases from J, the gap between germline ends came to 26 bases. The CDR3 is 19 amino acids. Germline V gene lookup returns CDR1 MGHRA and CDR2 YSYEKL. This chain joins TRBV4-1 and TRBJ1-2; no clear D gene. The sequencing here drew on CD8+ T cells from cultured PBMCs, taken from culture after CMV antigen stimulation. The receptor comes from a human donor in good health (CMV status not recorded). Some clones in this sample may be carry-over from other donors' samples. CDR3 nucleotide sequence: TGCGCCAGCAGCCCCCCCGGGCCGGAGTCGTCCTTCGGCAACTATGGCTACACCTTC. As protein: CASSPPGPESSFGNYGYTF.